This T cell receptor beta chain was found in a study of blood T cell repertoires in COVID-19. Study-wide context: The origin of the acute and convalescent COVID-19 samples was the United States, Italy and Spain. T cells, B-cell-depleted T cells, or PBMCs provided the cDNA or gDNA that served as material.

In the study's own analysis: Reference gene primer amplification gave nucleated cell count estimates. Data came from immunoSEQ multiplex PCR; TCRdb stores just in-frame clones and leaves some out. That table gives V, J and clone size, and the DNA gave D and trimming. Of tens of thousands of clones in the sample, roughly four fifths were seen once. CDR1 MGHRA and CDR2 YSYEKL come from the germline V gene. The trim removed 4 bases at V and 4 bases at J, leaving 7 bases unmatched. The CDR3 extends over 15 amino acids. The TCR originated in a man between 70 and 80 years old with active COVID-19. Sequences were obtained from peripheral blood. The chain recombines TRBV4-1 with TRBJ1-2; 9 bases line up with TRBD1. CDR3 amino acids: CASSPRTGETYGYTF. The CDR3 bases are TGCGCCAGCAGCCCACGGACAGGGGAAACCTATGGCTACACCTTC.